The sequence of this T cell receptor beta chain was determined in a study of T cells in Graves' hyperthyroidism and ophthalmopathy. General observations from the study: With a median lead of 6.5 months before onset, the model predicted ophthalmopathy. Ophthalmopathy stood apart from stable hyperthyroidism in a 13 V-J model.

Notes on this clonotype: The target antigen is unknown. A read error may produce the germline difference seen at one junction end.

Germline CDR1 is KGHSY and CDR2 is FQNENV. This CDR3 is built from 12 residues. Uncontrolled infection, other autoimmune disease, pregnancy or lactation led to exclusion. It was less than 13 ml of fresh peripheral blood that supplied the PBMCs. What was amplified from RNA transcripts were TCR beta CDR3 regions. The TCR CDR3 was amplified in a first-round RT-PCR using the HTBI primer set. TCRdb recomputed calls from the multiplex PCR reads with MiXCR, one row per CDR3 protein. The sample shows hundreds of thousands of distinct CDR3 sequences, over 11% of them seen only once. Sequencing input: blood. This receptor was obtained from a man over 45 with Graves' ophthalmopathy. The chain employs TRBV16 and TRBJ1-5; D is unclear. The CDR3 region has the DNA TGTGCCAGCAGCCAACGACTTCAGGCCCAGCATTTT. Its protein product is CASSQRLQAQHF.